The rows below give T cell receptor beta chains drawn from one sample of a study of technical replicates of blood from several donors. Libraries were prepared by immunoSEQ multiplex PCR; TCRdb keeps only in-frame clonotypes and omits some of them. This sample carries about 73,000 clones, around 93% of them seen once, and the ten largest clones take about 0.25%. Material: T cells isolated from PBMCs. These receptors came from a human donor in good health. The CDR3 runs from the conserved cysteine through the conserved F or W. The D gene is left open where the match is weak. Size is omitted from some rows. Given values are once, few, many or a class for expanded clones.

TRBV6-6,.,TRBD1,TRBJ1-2,CASSQTQGADGYTF,TGTGCCAGCAGCCAGACGCAGGGGGCGGATGGCTACACCTTC
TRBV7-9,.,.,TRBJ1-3,CASSSPSPGQGTSGNTIYF,TGTGCCAGCAGCTCCCCGTCGCCGGGGCAGGGGACCTCTGGAAACACCATATATTTT
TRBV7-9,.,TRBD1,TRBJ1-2,CASRKQGTNYGYTF,TGTGCCAGCAGAAAACAGGGGACCAACTATGGCTACACCTTC
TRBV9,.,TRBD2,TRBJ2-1,CASSRDYLYNEQFF,TGTGCCAGCAGCCGGGACTACCTCTACAATGAGCAGTTCTTC
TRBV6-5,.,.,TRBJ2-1,CASSYETAHNEQFF,TGTGCCAGCAGTTATGAGACAGCACACAATGAGCAGTTCTTC
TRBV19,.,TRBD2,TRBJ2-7,CASSFTGTSGLEQYF,TGTGCCAGTAGTTTCACCGGGACTAGCGGGCTCGAGCAGTACTTC
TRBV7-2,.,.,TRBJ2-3,CASSSLTAGPDTQYF,TGTGCCAGCAGCTCCTTAACGGCAGGGCCAGATACGCAGTATTTT
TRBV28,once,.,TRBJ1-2,CASLDSPIYGYTF,TGTGCCAGCTTGGACAGTCCGATCTATGGCTACACCTTC
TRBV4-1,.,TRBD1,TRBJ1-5,CASSQTTIDRGSNQPQHF,TGCGCCAGCAGCCAAACAACGATCGACAGGGGAAGCAATCAGCCCCAGCATTTT
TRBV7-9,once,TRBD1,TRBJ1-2,CASSSSTGLYGYTF,TGTGCCAGCAGCTCATCGACAGGGCTCTATGGCTACACCTTC
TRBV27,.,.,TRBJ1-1,CASKELRVSTEAFF,TGTGCCAGCAAAGAACTGAGGGTATCGACTGAAGCTTTCTTT
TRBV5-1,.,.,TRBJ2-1,CASSLTGRGHNEQFF,TGCGCCAGCAGCCTGACGGGCAGGGGACACAATGAGCAGTTCTTC
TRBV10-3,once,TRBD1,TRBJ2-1,CAISGQGFHEQFF,TGTGCCATCAGTGGACAGGGATTCCATGAGCAGTTCTTC
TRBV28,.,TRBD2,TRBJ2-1,CASTRAGVYNEQFF,TGTGCCAGCACGCGAGCGGGAGTTTACAATGAGCAGTTCTTC
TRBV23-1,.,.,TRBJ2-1,CASSLGGILYNEQFF,TGCGCCAGCAGTCTCGGAGGGATCTTATACAATGAGCAGTTCTTC
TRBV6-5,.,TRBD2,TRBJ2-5,CASRELAGEETQYF,TGTGCCAGCAGGGAGCTAGCGGGGGAGGAGACCCAGTACTTC
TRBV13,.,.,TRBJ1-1,CASSLEGERILRNTEAFF,TGTGCCAGCAGCTTAGAAGGAGAAAGGATTTTGCGAAACACTGAAGCTTTCTTT
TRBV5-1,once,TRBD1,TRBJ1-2,CASSLSGQGLYGYTF,TGCGCCAGCAGTTTGAGTGGACAGGGACTCTATGGCTACACCTTC
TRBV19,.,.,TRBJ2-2,CASSIADTKDTGELFF,TGTGCCAGTAGTATAGCCGACACCAAGGACACCGGGGAGCTGTTTTTT
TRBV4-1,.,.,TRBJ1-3,CASSQGGLLSGNTIYF,TGCGCCAGCAGCCAAGGGGGACTTCTCTCTGGAAACACCATATATTTT
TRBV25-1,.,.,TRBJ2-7,CASSGTSRPYEQYF,TGTGCCAGCAGCGGGACATCCCGCCCCTACGAGCAGTACTTC
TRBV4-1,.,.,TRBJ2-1,CASSHINEQFF,TGCGCCAGCAGCCACATCAATGAGCAGTTCTTC
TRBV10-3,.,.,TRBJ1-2,CAISQGTYGYTF,TGTGCCATCAGCCAGGGTACCTATGGCTACACCTTC
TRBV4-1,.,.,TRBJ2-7,CASSQRQLDEQYF,TGCGCCAGCAGCCAACGACAGTTGGACGAGCAGTACTTC
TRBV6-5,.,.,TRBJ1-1,CASRGTGLNTEAFF,TGTGCCAGCAGAGGAACAGGCCTAAACACTGAAGCTTTCTTT
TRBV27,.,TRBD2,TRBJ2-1,CASSLGLAGSNEQFF,TGTGCCAGCAGTTTAGGGCTAGCGGGATCCAATGAGCAGTTCTTC
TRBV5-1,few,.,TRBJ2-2,CASSLGPRTATGELFF,TGCGCCAGCAGCTTGGGGCCCCGAACAGCCACCGGGGAGCTGTTTTTT
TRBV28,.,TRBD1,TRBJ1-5,CASSLLPGQGANQPQHF,TGTGCCAGCAGTTTATTACCGGGACAGGGCGCGAATCAGCCCCAGCATTTT
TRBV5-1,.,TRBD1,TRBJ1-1,CASSPGTGSTEAFF,TGCGCCAGCAGCCCCGGGACAGGGAGCACTGAAGCTTTCTTT
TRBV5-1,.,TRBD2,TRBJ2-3,CASSNGLADSTDTQYF,TGCGCCAGCAGCAACGGACTAGCAGATAGCACAGATACGCAGTATTTT
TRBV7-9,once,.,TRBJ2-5,CASSLFGWGEETQYF,TGTGCCAGCAGCTTATTTGGGTGGGGCGAGGAGACCCAGTACTTC
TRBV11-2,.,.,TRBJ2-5,CASSLGIETQYF,TGTGCCAGCAGCTTGGGCATAGAGACCCAGTACTTC
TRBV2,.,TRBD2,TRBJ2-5,CASRTTGGPQETQYF,TGTGCCAGCAGGACGACGGGGGGACCCCAAGAGACCCAGTACTTC
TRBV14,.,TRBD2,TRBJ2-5,CASSQLGLAGAQETQYF,TGTGCCAGCAGCCAACTGGGACTAGCGGGGGCCCAAGAGACCCAGTACTTC
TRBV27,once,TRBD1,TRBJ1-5,CASSLNNRGGNQPQHF,TGTGCCAGCAGTTTAAACAACAGGGGGGGCAATCAGCCCCAGCATTTT
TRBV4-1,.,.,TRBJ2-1,CASSQATGLSYNEQFF,TGCGCCAGCAGCCAAGCCACAGGGCTTTCCTACAATGAGCAGTTCTTC
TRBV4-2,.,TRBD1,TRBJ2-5,CASSQESKGALQETQYF,TGTGCCAGCAGCCAAGAGAGTAAGGGGGCTCTCCAAGAGACCCAGTACTTC
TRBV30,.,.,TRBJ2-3,CAWSSRGTDTQYF,TGTGCCTGGAGCTCTAGGGGTACAGATACGCAGTATTTT
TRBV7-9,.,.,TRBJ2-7,CASSLARGLIYEQYF,TGTGCCAGCAGCTTAGCGCGGGGACTGATCTACGAGCAGTACTTC
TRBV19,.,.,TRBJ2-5,CASSLAMLQETQYF,TGTGCCAGTAGCCTAGCGATGCTCCAAGAGACCCAGTACTTC
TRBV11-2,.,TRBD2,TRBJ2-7,CASSLVGGKDEQYF,TGTGCCAGCAGCTTAGTGGGAGGGAAGGACGAGCAGTACTTC
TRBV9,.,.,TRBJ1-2,CASSVALGQLNYGYTF,TGTGCCAGCAGCGTAGCTTTGGGGCAGCTTAACTATGGCTACACCTTC
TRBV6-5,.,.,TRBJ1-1,CASRRTVATEAFF,TGTGCCAGCAGAAGGACAGTCGCCACTGAAGCTTTCTTT
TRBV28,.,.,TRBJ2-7,CASSLIAYTYEQYF,TGTGCCAGCAGTTTAATCGCCTATACCTACGAGCAGTACTTC
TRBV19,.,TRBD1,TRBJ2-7,CASSMAGGRYEQYF,TGTGCCAGTAGTATGGCAGGGGGTAGGTACGAGCAGTACTTC
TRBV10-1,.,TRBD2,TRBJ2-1,CATAGGTSLSPYNEQFF,TGCGCCACCGCAGGGGGGACTAGCTTATCCCCCTACAATGAGCAGTTCTTC
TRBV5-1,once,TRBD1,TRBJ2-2,CASSIGTGGSGELFF,TGCGCCAGCAGCATCGGGACAGGGGGTAGCGGGGAGCTGTTTTTT
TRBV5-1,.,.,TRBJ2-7,CASSLGDTSYEQYF,TGCGCCAGCAGCTTGGGGGACACTTCCTACGAGCAGTACTTC
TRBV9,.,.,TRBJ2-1,CASSEDPGKPVNEQFF,TGTGCCAGCAGCGAGGACCCCGGGAAACCCGTCAATGAGCAGTTCTTC
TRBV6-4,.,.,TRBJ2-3,CASSVLPYTDTQYF,TGTGCCAGCAGTGTACTCCCCTACACAGATACGCAGTATTTT
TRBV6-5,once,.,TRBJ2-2,CASSYSWGQNTGELFF,TGTGCCAGCAGTTACTCCTGGGGGCAAAACACCGGGGAGCTGTTTTTT
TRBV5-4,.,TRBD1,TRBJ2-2,CASSHRDRNTGELFF,TGTGCCAGCAGCCACCGGGACAGGAACACCGGGGAGCTGTTTTTT
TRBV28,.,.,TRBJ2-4,CASSLMGATAKNIQYF,TGTGCCAGCAGTTTGATGGGGGCGACGGCCAAAAACATTCAGTACTTC
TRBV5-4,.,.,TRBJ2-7,CASSLDPAEGYEQYF,TGTGCCAGCAGCTTGGATCCAGCGGAAGGCTACGAGCAGTACTTC
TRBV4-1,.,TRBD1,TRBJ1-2,CASSQPGQLYGYTF,TGCGCCAGCAGCCAACCGGGACAGCTCTATGGCTACACCTTC
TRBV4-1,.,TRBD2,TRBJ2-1,CAGSQVFQRGYNEQFF,TGCGCCGGCAGCCAAGTTTTCCAGCGGGGATACAATGAGCAGTTCTTC
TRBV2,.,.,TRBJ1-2,CASSELGADGYGYTF,TGTGCCAGCAGTGAATTGGGGGCGGATGGCTATGGCTACACCTTC